This T cell receptor (beta chain) emerged from a study of a mutant IDH1 vaccine in newly diagnosed glioma (dated by TCRdb to the early 2020s). Regarding the research as a whole: Eight vaccinations were administered to patients in weeks 1, 3, 5, 7, 11, 15, 19 and 23, corresponding to visits V03 through V10. Peripheral blood samples were drawn at six visits, namely V03 (baseline), V05, V07, V10, V12 and V13. Vaccination was initiated 4-6 weeks after radiotherapy alone, or concurrently with temozolomide cycles in the chemotherapy-containing groups. Of the 32 patients who were treated, around 62% were male and approximately 38% were female, and the mean age was about 37 years. Longitudinal TCRB deep sequencing was done for some 26 treated patients, wherever samples were available for exploratory analyses. Before enrollment, patients had received standard therapy of radiotherapy alone, temozolomide alone, or radiochemotherapy with temozolomide; most received the combination. Results and caveats for the whole study, not just this receptor: Changes in the top peripheral T cell clonotypes picked up by TCRB sequencing did not appear to be linked to pseudoprogression. It was noted by the authors that analyses of patient blood samples could not be reproduced owing to sample limitations. Across multiple MHC alleles, vaccine-induced immune responses were seen in 90% to 95% of patients. PBMC samples for TCRB deep sequencing were selected based on availability.

Trimming leaves V shorter by 2 bases and J shorter by 7 bases, with the junction holding 11 bases beyond the gene matches. The CDR3 sequence holds 16 residues, the cysteine and phenylalanine included. The retained sequence is limited to the CDR3, 48 bases, with the frame set at the first base. Looking up the germline V gene yields CDR1 SGHTA and CDR2 FQGNSA. The protocol used for the library was the immunoSEQ multiplex PCR assay. Rearranged TCR beta chain sequences were amplified using the hsTCRB Kit according to the manufacturer's protocol. An Illumina MiSeq was used to sequence the TCRB libraries. Regarding the original processing steps: Demultiplexing, trimming and gene mapping were performed with the kit vendor's proprietary platform. TCRdb took over this immuneACCESS table, retaining in-frame rearrangements with V and J assigned. Such tables are incomplete; in checked studies, under half of the missing clones stem from an unresolved V gene, and the remainder is unexplained. V and J calls and clone size follow that table, whereas D and trimming were derived from the DNA. A total of approximately 35,000 clones appear in this sample, around 58% of them only once. Together, the top ten hold approximately 11% of the sample.

As regards this clone: Its cognate antigen has yet to be identified. Qualities for individual bases were not recorded, and no much larger clone is one base off.

The time point tag for this specimen amounts to: week 5, during vaccination. Each vaccine dose, consisting of 300 ug of a 20-mer mutant IDH1 peptide in Montanide, was administered subcutaneously with topical imiquimod. The donors had newly diagnosed IDH1-mutant astrocytomas of WHO grade 3 or 4 that showed loss of nuclear ATRX. The samples were drawn from NOA16, a multicentre, single-arm, open-label phase I trial in Germany that tested a mutant IDH1 peptide vaccine in humans for the first time. Genomic DNA for TCRB sequencing was extracted from EDTA blood using the DNeasy Blood and Tissue Kit. The V gene is TRBV7-2 and the J gene is TRBJ2-1; 7 of the junction bases match TRBD2. The clonotype originates from a woman between 18 and 30 years old with glioma. The specimen was PBMCs, collected from a glioma patient whose treatment included an IDH1 peptide vaccine. The CDR3 region reads CASSLSQQRGMNEQFF. The DNA sequence is given as TGTGCCAGCAGCTTATCCCAGCAGCGGGGCATGAATGAGCAGTTCTTC. The full variable domain, with segments outside the CDR3 supplied by the reference TRBV7-2 and TRBJ2-1 proteins, appears as GAGVSQSPSNKVTEKGKDVELRCDPISGHTALYWYRQSLGQGLEFLIYFQGNSAPDKSGLPSDRFSAERTGGSVSTLTIQRTQQEDSAVYLCASSLSQQRGMNEQFFGPGTRLTVL.